These 27 T cell receptor beta chains share one sample of origin, sequenced in a study of T cell responses to AZD1222 COVID-19 vaccine. Clones were read by immunoSEQ multiplex PCR, and TCRdb kept only the in-frame ones, dropping some. The table includes roughly 70,000 clones, 83% detected once. The specimen was peripheral blood, collected 28 days after the second AZD1222 dose. These receptors all come from an adult who received the AZD1222 COVID-19 vaccine.

The chain couples TRBV27 to TRBJ1-1; D is possibly TRBD1 (6 bases). The germline V and J ends were trimmed by 2 bases and 3 bases, with 10 bases remaining between them. Germline CDR1 is MNHEY and CDR2 is SMNVEV (reference sequence). The CDR3 is made up of 14 amino acids. The CDR3 loop reads CASSLHDRYTEAFF. CDR3 in DNA: TGTGCCAGCAGTTTACATGACAGGTACACTGAAGCTTTCTTT.

The V call is TRBV11-2, the J call TRBJ1-1; D possibly corresponds to TRBD1 (5 bases). The CDR3 contains 13 residues. In germline, CDR1 is SGHAT, CDR2 FQNNGV. Trimming took off 2 bases at V and 4 bases at J, with 8 bases between the two ends. The CDR3 reads CASSLWGPTEAFF. CDR3 sequence (DNA): TGTGCCAGCAGCTTATGGGGCCCCACTGAAGCTTTCTTT.

The chain links TRBV28 to TRBJ2-3; TRBD1 matches 10 bases. The junction had 12 bases not matched to a gene; V was cut back by 7 bases and J by 8 bases. From germline, CDR1 is MDHEN and CDR2 SYDVKM. This CDR3 is 15 amino acids long. The CDR3 region is CASTWGGQGRFTQYF. The CDR3 DNA reads as TGTGCCAGCACTTGGGGGGGACAGGGGCGTTTTACGCAGTATTTT.

As for this clone: Additional DNA sequences in this sample encode the identical CDR3. CDR3 nucleotides: TGTGCCAGCAGTCGGACGTACGAGCAGTACTTC. It encodes CASSRTYEQYF. The genes are TRBV6-2 or TRBV6-3 and TRBJ2-7; unclear D gene. The CDR3 consists of 11 residues. The germline V gene has CDR1 MNHEY and CDR2 SVGEGT. Trimming took off 5 bases at V and 4 bases at J, with 6 bases between the two ends.

This clone has a single count. The J gene is TRBJ2-1, the V gene TRBV11-2; D is ambiguous. V lost 4 bases and J lost 0, with 10 bases in between. This CDR3 region has 15 residues. Germline V lookup: CDR1 SGHAT, CDR2 FQNNGV. The CDR3 protein is CASSSTLSSYNEQFF. Written as DNA, the CDR3 is TGTGCCAGCAGCTCGACACTGAGCTCCTACAATGAGCAGTTCTTC. The full variable domain, completed using reference TRBV11-2 and TRBJ2-1, is EAGVAQSPRYKIIEKRQSVAFWCNPISGHATLYWYQQILGQGPKLLIQFQNNGVVDDSQLPKDRFSAERLKGVDSTLKIQPAKLEDSAVYLCASSSTLSSYNEQFFGPGTRLTVL.

Concerning this clone: At the DNA level, this CDR3 is encoded by other sequences in the same sample as well. The J gene is TRBJ1-4, the V gene TRBV7-2, with a weak D call TRBD1 (6 bases). The CDR3 sequence is 12 residues long. V was trimmed by 5 bases and J by 8 bases, leaving 9 bases between them. Germline CDR1 is SGHTA and CDR2 is FQGNSA. This chain's CDR3 is CASSPQGEKLFF. As DNA, the CDR3 is TGTGCCAGCAGCCCTCAGGGGGAAAAACTGTTTTTT.

Written as DNA, the CDR3 is TGTGCCAGCAGCTCCGGACAGGGGGCCTACGAGCAGTACTTC. Its translation is CASSSGQGAYEQYF. The chain recombines TRBV5-6 with TRBJ2-7, with 10 positions matching TRBD1. From germline, CDR1 is SGHDT and CDR2 YYEEEE. This CDR3 comprises 14 residues. Trimming removed 3 bases from V and 2 bases from J; junction bases left unmatched: 2. Based on the CDR3 plus reference TRBV5-6 and TRBJ2-7, the full variable domain is DAGVTQSPTHLIKTRGQQVTLRCSPKSGHDTVSWYQQALGQGPQFIFQYYEEEERQRGNFPDRFSGHQFPNYSSELNVNALLLGDSALYLCASSSGQGAYEQYFGPGTRLTVT.

This rearrangement joins TRBV10-3 to TRBJ2-2; the match to TRBD2 covers 8 bases. V lost 6 bases to trimming and J lost 6 bases; unmatched junction nucleotides: 9. This CDR3 has 15 residues. Germline lookup yields CDR1 ENHRY and CDR2 SYGVKD. The CDR3 DNA is TGTGCCATCAGGCCGGGACTAGGTGGTCCCGGGGAGCTGTTTTTT. Translated, it gives CAIRPGLGGPGELFF.

The V and J genes are TRBV3-1 (or the pseudogene TRBV3-2) and TRBJ1-1, with no clear D. Trimming removed 1 base at V and 3 bases at J, with 6 bases between. The CDR3 spans 13 residues. CDR1 and CDR2 from the germline V gene are LGHDT and YNNKEL (reference sequence). CDR3 amino acids: CASSQGTYTEAFF. CDR3 nucleotide sequence: TGTGCCAGCAGCCAAGGGACCTACACTGAAGCTTTCTTT.

The chain couples TRBV11-2 to TRBJ2-7, with D unclear. The CDR3 sequence is 12 residues long. Per germline, CDR1 SGHAT and CDR2 FQNNGV. V lost 5 bases and J 4 bases, leaving 9 bases between the germline ends. The CDR3 sequence is CASSPPQYEQYF. As DNA, the CDR3 is TGTGCCAGCAGCCCCCCCCAATACGAGCAGTACTTC.

The rearrangement links TRBV4-1 to TRBJ1-5, with D tentatively TRBD1 (5 bases). CDR3 length equals 19 residues. The ends were cut back, 3 bases at V and 0 bases at J, with 21 bases in the middle. Germline V gene sequence: CDR1 MGHRA, CDR2 YSYEKL. The CDR3 here is CASSHRQYRDGYSNQPQHF. For the CDR3, the DNA is TGCGCCAGCAGCCATAGACAATATCGGGACGGATATAGCAATCAGCCCCAGCATTTT.

The V and J genes are TRBV6-5 and TRBJ1-1; possibly TRBD1 for D (6 bases). The CDR3 is 15 residues long. Trimming removed 2 bases from V and 4 bases from J, with 14 bases in between. The germline gives CDR1 MNHEY, CDR2 SVGAGI. CDR3 region: CASSYPRTGATEAFF. The CDR3 nucleotides read TGTGCCAGCAGTTACCCTCGAACGGGGGCCACTGAAGCTTTCTTT.

The genes are TRBV6-6 and TRBJ2-2; 9 bases agree with TRBD1. Losses at the gene ends were 5 bases for V and 0 bases for J; bases not matched to a gene: 1. CDR3 length equals 15 residues. The germline gives CDR1 MNHNY, CDR2 SVGAGI (reference sequence). The CDR3 DNA follows: TGTGCCAGCAGTAACAGGGGGCCGAACACCGGGGAGCTGTTTTTT. Translated: CASSNRGPNTGELFF.

The chain uses TRBV3-1 (or the pseudogene TRBV3-2) and TRBJ2-2; TRBD2 aligns across 13 bases. The CDR3 sequence is 18 residues long. V lost 3 bases to trimming and J lost 4 bases; unmatched junction nucleotides: 8. The germline V gene has CDR1 LGHDT and CDR2 YNNKEL (reference sequence). The CDR3 coding sequence is TGTGCCAGCAGCCAGCCGGGACTAGCGGGGATCGGCACCGGGGAGCTGTTTTTT. Translation: CASSQPGLAGIGTGELFF.

The rearrangement links TRBV24-1 to TRBJ2-1, with D perhaps TRBD1 (6 bases). The CDR3 covers 16 residues. The V end lost 3 bases, the J end lost 0 bases, and 11 bases lay between the germline ends. Germline V lookup: CDR1 KGHDR, CDR2 SFDVKD. The CDR3 spells CATSDHPQGSYNEQFF. CDR3 nucleotides: TGTGCCACCAGTGATCACCCACAGGGCTCCTACAATGAGCAGTTCTTC.

Here the CDR3 reads CASRYGQVVGEAFF. The DNA for the CDR3 is TGTGCCAGCAGATACGGACAGGTCGTAGGTGAAGCTTTCTTT. This chain connects TRBV14 to TRBJ1-1; 7 nucleotides line up with TRBD1. The CDR3 is made up of 14 amino acids. The germline V gene has CDR1 SGHDN and CDR2 FVKESK. J gave up 7 bases and V 6 bases, and 11 bases lay outside the gene matches.

The chain is built from TRBV2 and TRBJ2-1; perhaps TRBD2 as D (5 bases). This CDR3 has 13 amino acids. The germline V and J ends were trimmed by 2 bases and 7 bases, with 9 bases remaining between them. The V gene's germline CDR1 is SNHLY and CDR2 FYNNEI. CDR3 amino acids: CASSETRGNEQFF. CDR3 in DNA: TGTGCCAGCAGTGAAACCCGGGGAAATGAGCAGTTCTTC.

The J gene is TRBJ2-3, the V gene TRBV5-6; D gene ambiguous. CDR1 and CDR2 from the germline V gene are SGHDT and YYEEEE. V lost 6 bases, J lost 2 bases, and 10 bases lay in between. There are 13 residues in the CDR3. The CDR3 sequence: CASISVVTDTQYF. The CDR3 region has the DNA TGTGCCAGCATCTCTGTGGTCACAGATACGCAGTATTTT. Full variable domain (outside the CDR3, taken from reference TRBV5-6 and TRBJ2-3): DAGVTQSPTHLIKTRGQQVTLRCSPKSGHDTVSWYQQALGQGPQFIFQYYEEEERQRGNFPDRFSGHQFPNYSSELNVNALLLGDSALYLCASISVVTDTQYFGPGTRLTVL.

This chain joins TRBV6-2 or TRBV6-3 and TRBJ1-6, with 11 nucleotides matching TRBD1. Germline V gives CDR1 MNHEY, CDR2 SVGEGT. This CDR3 is 17 amino acids long. V trimming: 5 bases; J trimming: 3 bases; junction bases outside the gene matches: 6. The CDR3 spells CASSPWTGGGYNSPLHF. CDR3 in DNA: TGTGCCAGCAGTCCCTGGACAGGGGGCGGCTATAATTCACCCCTCCACTTT.

This rearrangement joins TRBV19 to TRBJ2-1, with D possibly matching TRBD2 (5 bases). V lost 9 bases, J lost 3 bases, and 9 bases lay in between. CDR1 is LNHDA and CDR2 is SQIVND in the germline V gene (reference sequence). The CDR3 is 12 residues long. CDR3 sequence reads: CASGRDYNEQFF. The CDR3 bases are TGTGCCAGCGGCCGGGACTACAATGAGCAGTTCTTC.

This clone was seen just once. V gene TRBV2 combines with J gene TRBJ2-7; D is perhaps TRBD1 or TRBD2 (5 bases each). Trimming left V 6 bases short and J 3 bases short, with 21 bases between. This CDR3 is built from 16 residues. Germline V gene lookup returns CDR1 SNHLY and CDR2 FYNNEI. In DNA, the CDR3 is TGTGCCAGCAGACATCTGGGTGGGGGACGCATCTACGAGCAGTACTTC. This codes for CASRHLGGGRIYEQYF.

The chain carries TRBV6-5 and TRBJ2-4; D gene ambiguous. V lost 0 bases to trimming and J lost 5 bases, with 11 bases between them. Germline V gene lookup returns CDR1 MNHEY and CDR2 SVGAGI. The CDR3 is 15 amino acids. DNA for the CDR3: TGTGCCAGCAGTTACTCGAGAGGTGGGGAAAACATTCAGTACTTC. It codes for CASSYSRGGENIQYF.

CDR3 in DNA: TGCGCCAGCAGCTTGGAGACAGGGAACTACAATGAGCAGTTCTTC. This encodes CASSLETGNYNEQFF. The V and J genes are TRBV5-1 and TRBJ2-1, with TRBD1 matching 7 bases. Germline V gene sequence: CDR1 SGHRS, CDR2 YFSETQ. V shed 0 bases, J shed 3 bases, and the junction held 3 bases outside the gene matches. The CDR3 runs to 15 residues.

This chain uses TRBV6-5 with TRBJ1-1; no clear D gene. The CDR3 contains 13 residues. The V gene's germline CDR1 is MNHEY and CDR2 SVGAGI. V lost 7 bases, J lost 4 bases, and 13 bases lay in between. As DNA, the CDR3 is TGTGCCAGCATCCGGCTGTTTGGCACTGAAGCTTTCTTT. Translated: CASIRLFGTEAFF.

The chain uses TRBV3-1 (or the pseudogene TRBV3-2) and TRBJ2-7; D ambiguous. The germline V and J ends were trimmed by 0 bases and 0 bases, with 6 bases remaining between them. This CDR3 spans 14 amino acids. Germline V lookup: CDR1 LGHDT, CDR2 YNNKEL (reference sequence). CDR3 amino acids: CASSQDAYSYEQYF. In DNA form, the CDR3 reads TGTGCCAGCAGCCAAGATGCCTACTCCTACGAGCAGTACTTC.

The chain carries TRBV19 and TRBJ2-2; TRBD1 or TRBD2 may be the D gene (5 bases each). The CDR3 length is 13 residues. CDR1 and CDR2 from the germline V gene are LNHDA and SQIVND (reference sequence). With 6 bases removed from V and 7 bases from J, the gap between germline ends came to 12 bases. The DNA of the CDR3 is TGTGCCAGTAGCTGGGGCGGGCTCGGGGAGCTGTTTTTT. Translating gives CASSWGGLGELFF.

The sample holds one count of this clone. The chain links TRBV6-1 to TRBJ1-3; the D is unclear. This CDR3 comprises 15 residues. Germline CDR1 is MNHNS and CDR2 is SASEGT. Trimming cost V 0 bases and J 0 bases, with 6 bases left between them. CDR3 sequence: CASSEAEGSGNTIYF. The CDR3 DNA sequence: TGTGCCAGCAGTGAAGCGGAAGGCTCTGGAAACACCATATATTTT.